This T cell receptor (beta chain) was documented in a study of T cell responses to AZD1222 COVID-19 vaccine. The CDR3 sequence is 16 residues long. Germline lookup yields CDR1 SGHTA and CDR2 FQGTGA. Deletions cut 3 bases from V and 0 bases from J, with 12 bases between. Sequencing was performed with immunoSEQ multiplex PCR; in TCRdb, only in-frame clones are kept and a portion is missing. The data contain 150,000 to 200,000 clones, about 90% of them singletons. The V gene is TRBV7-3, the J gene TRBJ2-4, with D perhaps matching TRBD1 (6 bases). The sample in question was peripheral blood, obtained 28 days after the second AZD1222 dose. The TCR originated in an adult who received the AZD1222 COVID-19 vaccine. The CDR3 region is CASSFWTDLAKNIQYF. In nucleotides, the CDR3 is TGTGCCAGCAGCTTCTGGACAGATCTAGCCAAAAACATTCAGTACTTC.